The TCR beta chain described here comes from a study of T cell repertoires in cytomegalovirus infection. Across the study: It was the public TCR beta signatures that indicated both CMV infection and matching HLA type.

Study outcomes and limitations: CMV-specific TCR beta clonotypes restricted by HLA-C were the ones dominating the ex vivo response.

The CDR3 is 13 residues long. Germline V gene lookup returns CDR1 MDHEN and CDR2 SYDVKM. The V segment lost 2 bases and the J segment 10 bases; nucleotides outside the gene matches: 3. This clonotype was seen ten or more times. Its target is unknown. MiXCR, run by TCRdb on the reads, gives a single entry per CDR3 protein. The sample records 150,000 to 200,000 distinct CDR3 sequences, roughly 14% being singletons. Sequences were obtained from PBMCs. The sequence derives from a human donor in good health (CMV status not recorded). Some clones in this sample may be carry-over from other donors' samples. The chain carries TRBV28 and TRBJ2-1, with 9 bases that match TRBD2. This CDR3 reads CASSLGGRGEQFF. CDR3 in DNA: TGTGCCAGCAGTTTAGGCGGGAGGGGGGAGCAGTTCTTC. Combining the CDR3 with reference TRBV28 and TRBJ2-1 gives the whole variable domain DVKVTQSSRYLVKRTGEKVFLECVQDMDHENMFWYRQDPGLGLRLIYFSYDVKMKEKGDIPEGYSVSREKKERFSLILESASTNQTSMYLCASSLGGRGEQFFGPGTRLTVL.